Below, 31 T cell receptor beta chains from the same sample are listed, as sequenced in a study of blood T cell repertoires in COVID-19. Sequencing was performed with immunoSEQ multiplex PCR; in TCRdb, only in-frame clones are kept and a portion is missing. This sample has around 120,000 clones, with over 80% found just once. The specimen sequenced was peripheral blood. Source of these receptors: a middle-aged man with active or convalescent COVID-19.

The gene calls are TRBV21-1 and TRBJ1-3. TRBV21-1 is noted as a pseudogene. The CDR3 is 14 residues long. CDR3 protein: CASSKEPARNTIYF. CDR3 DNA: TGTGCCAGCAGCAAAGAGCCCGCTCGAAACACCATATATTTT.

This clone occurred a few times. The V and J genes are TRBV9 and TRBJ1-1; 7 bases are a match to TRBD1. This CDR3 contains 14 residues. Unmatched junction bases numbered 9, after V lost 0 bases and J lost 10 bases. Germline assignment: CDR1 SGDLS and CDR2 YYNGEE. CDR3 sequence: CASSVDETGLTAFF. The CDR3 bases are TGTGCCAGCAGCGTAGATGAGACAGGGCTTACAGCTTTCTTT.

The V gene is TRBV3-1 (or the pseudogene TRBV3-2), the J gene TRBJ2-3; 10 nucleotides match TRBD2. Germline V gene data show CDR1 as LGHDT and CDR2 as YNNKEL (reference sequence). The CDR3 spans 16 residues. The J segment lost 3 bases and the V segment lost 4 bases, leaving 7 bases of the junction unmatched. This CDR3 is CASSRISGGATDTQYF. The CDR3 DNA reads TGTGCCAGCAGCCGGATAAGCGGGGGGGCAACAGATACGCAGTATTTT.

The genes are TRBV5-1 and TRBJ2-5; possible D gene TRBD2, 5 bases. CDR3 length equals 16 residues. Germline lookup yields CDR1 SGHRS and CDR2 YFSETQ. Trimming stripped 1 base from V and 2 bases from J, with 15 bases between. The CDR3 sequence: CASSLSSLREQETQYF. The CDR3 coding sequence is TGCGCCAGCAGCTTGAGTTCTCTTCGGGAACAAGAGACCCAGTACTTC.

This chain links TRBV18 with TRBJ1-4; D is perhaps TRBD1 (5 bases). V was pared by 0 bases and J by 7 bases, with 12 bases between. Germline CDR1 and CDR2: KGHSH and LQKENI. There are 15 residues in the CDR3. CDR3 in amino acids: CASSPPQGSGEKLFF. CDR3 nucleotides: TGTGCCAGCTCACCACCCCAGGGAAGTGGTGAAAAACTGTTTTTT. The complete variable domain, with remaining parts taken from reference TRBV18 and TRBJ1-4, reads NAGVMQNPRHLVRRRGQEARLRCSPMKGHSHVYWYRQLPEEGLKFMVYLQKENIIDESGMPKERFSAEFPKEGPSILRIQQVVRGDSAAYFCASSPPQGSGEKLFFGSGTQLSVL.

J is TRBJ1-5 and V is TRBV6-2 or TRBV6-3, with a weak D call TRBD1 (6 bases). This CDR3 spans 15 amino acids. The V gene's germline CDR1 is MNHEY and CDR2 SVGEGT. V shed 2 bases and J shed 2 bases, with 10 bases lying between them. CDR3 protein: CASSYGRQGNQPQHF. Here the CDR3 DNA reads TGTGCCAGCAGTTACGGAAGACAGGGCAATCAGCCCCAGCATTTT.

The V call is TRBV7-2, the J call TRBJ2-7, with D tentatively TRBD2 (6 bases). Trimming left V 2 bases short and J 1 base short, with 12 bases between. Germline V gene data show CDR1 as SGHTA and CDR2 as FQGNSA. The CDR3 extends over 15 amino acids. CDR3 bases: TGTGCCAGCAGCTTACTGGCGGGGCCATCCTACGAGCAGTACTTC. This codes for CASSLLAGPSYEQYF.

The chain uses TRBV5-1 and TRBJ2-7; 8 nucleotides match TRBD2. Germline CDR1 SGHRS, CDR2 YFSETQ. With 6 bases clipped from V and 5 bases from J, the junction kept 16 bases outside the gene matches. The CDR3 is 16 residues long. In DNA form, the CDR3 reads TGCGCCAGCACCCGAGTCCTCGGCGGGGGGCGCGACGAGCAGTACTTC. Protein: CASTRVLGGGRDEQYF.

V and J are TRBV11-2 and TRBJ2-1, with 13 bases aligning to TRBD2. CDR3 length equals 15 residues. V lost 4 bases, J lost 8 bases, and 5 bases stayed unmatched. In germline, CDR1 is SGHAT, CDR2 FQNNGV. This CDR3 is CASSSGTSGVYEQFF. The CDR3 DNA sequence: TGTGCCAGCAGCTCAGGGACTAGCGGGGTTTATGAGCAGTTCTTC.

The rearrangement joins TRBV5-1 to TRBJ1-1, with D perhaps matching TRBD1 (5 bases). V was cut by 0 bases and J by 7 bases, with 10 bases left in between. This CDR3 is 13 amino acids long. The V gene's germline CDR1 is SGHRS and CDR2 YFSETQ. CDR3 nucleotides: TGCGCCAGCAGCTTGGACAGGCCGAATGAAGCTTTCTTT. Translating gives CASSLDRPNEAFF. Drawing the rest from reference TRBV5-1 and TRBJ1-1, the complete variable domain is KAGVTQTPRYLIKTRGQQVTLSCSPISGHRSVSWYQQTPGQGLQFLFEYFSETQRNKGNFPGRFSGRQFSNSRSEMNVSTLELGDSALYLCASSLDRPNEAFFGQGTRLTVV.

CDR3 sequence: CAASRGLYTEAFF. CDR3 sequence (DNA): TGTGCCGCCTCTAGAGGGTTGTACACTGAAGCTTTCTTT. The V gene is TRBV6-5, the J gene TRBJ1-1; D gene uncertain. From germline, CDR1 is MNHEY and CDR2 SVGAGI. V was cut by 11 bases and J by 3 bases, with 16 bases left in between. The CDR3 sequence is 13 residues long.

V gene TRBV5-1 combines with J gene TRBJ2-5; 10 positions match TRBD2. The CDR3 loop spans 16 amino acids. The V and J ends lost 3 bases and 4 bases, in that order; junction bases with no gene match: 9. Looked up from germline, CDR1 is SGHRS and CDR2 is YFSETQ. This CDR3 reads CASSSSGTSVGETQYF. The CDR3 DNA follows: TGCGCCAGCAGCTCGTCAGGGACTAGCGTTGGAGAGACCCAGTACTTC.

This clone was seen a single time. The J gene is TRBJ1-2, the V gene TRBV9; D might be TRBD1 (5 bases). The V gene's germline CDR1 is SGDLS and CDR2 YYNGEE. V lost 0 bases, J lost 0 bases, and 12 bases lay in between. This CDR3 has 16 residues. The CDR3 reads CASSVGQGLANYGYTF. The CDR3, as DNA: TGTGCCAGCAGCGTAGGTCAGGGATTGGCTAACTATGGCTACACCTTC.

The table lists this clone with a few counts. The V and J genes are TRBV5-1 and TRBJ2-3, with 7 positions matching TRBD1. Looked up from germline, CDR1 is SGHRS and CDR2 is YFSETQ. The CDR3 is made up of 14 amino acids. V dropped 4 bases and J dropped 2; count of bases not matched to a gene: 4. The CDR3 DNA reads TGCGCCAGCAGCCTCGGACAGGCCACAGATACGCAGTATTTT. Encoded protein: CASSLGQATDTQYF. The full variable domain, its missing parts supplied by reference TRBV5-1 and TRBJ2-3, is KAGVTQTPRYLIKTRGQQVTLSCSPISGHRSVSWYQQTPGQGLQFLFEYFSETQRNKGNFPGRFSGRQFSNSRSEMNVSTLELGDSALYLCASSLGQATDTQYFGPGTRLTVL.

The V and J genes are TRBV7-9 and TRBJ2-5; TRBD2 is a possible D gene (5 bases). This CDR3 has 15 amino acids. In germline, CDR1 is SEHNR, CDR2 FQNEAQ (reference sequence). Trimming cost V 2 bases and J 5 bases, with 15 bases left between them. The CDR3 nucleotides read TGTGCCAGCAGCTTAAGCAGCGGCGGGTGGGAGACCCAGTACTTC. Its protein product is CASSLSSGGWETQYF.

This chain connects TRBV18 to TRBJ1-1; D call uncertain. CDR1 and CDR2 (germline): KGHSH, LQKENI. Trimming removed 6 bases at V and 0 bases at J, with 8 bases between. This CDR3 contains 13 residues. The CDR3 region is CASSPTLNTEAFF. In DNA, the CDR3 is TGTGCCAGCTCTCCAACACTGAACACTGAAGCTTTCTTT.

This chain uses TRBV5-5 with TRBJ2-1; 9 bases are shared with TRBD1. Germline assignment: CDR1 SGHKS and CDR2 YYEKEE (reference sequence). V shed 4 bases and J 5 bases; nucleotides not matched to a gene: 10. This CDR3 has 16 amino acids. CDR3 amino acids: CASSTRTGALHNEQFF. For the CDR3, the DNA is TGTGCCAGCAGCACCAGGACAGGGGCACTCCACAATGAGCAGTTCTTC.

This chain links TRBV4-1 with TRBJ1-4; tentatively, D is TRBD1 (5 bases). The CDR3 runs to 15 residues. V shed 2 bases and J shed 6 bases, with 13 bases lying between them. Germline lookup yields CDR1 MGHRA and CDR2 YSYEKL. DNA for the CDR3: TGCGCCAGCAGCCAAACAGGCGGCAGGGATGAAAAACTGTTTTTT. This gives the protein CASSQTGGRDEKLFF.

This clone was seen a single time. The J gene is TRBJ2-3, the V gene TRBV24-1; 7 nucleotides align to TRBD2. The germline V gene encodes CDR1 KGHDR and CDR2 SFDVKD. The J segment lost 2 bases and the V segment lost 3 bases, leaving 10 bases of the junction unmatched. CDR3 length: 17 amino acids. CDR3 sequence: CATSDPGLVQNTDTQYF. As DNA, the CDR3 is TGTGCCACCAGTGATCCTGGACTAGTCCAAAACACAGATACGCAGTATTTT.

The chain links TRBV12-3 or TRBV12-4 to TRBJ1-5; 8 nucleotides match TRBD1. After removal of 6 bases from V and 7 bases from J, the junction contained 5 bases not matched to a gene. The CDR3 contains 13 residues. CDR3 DNA sequence: TGTGCCAGCAGGGGCCAGGGGGCCCAGCCCCAGCATTTT. This translates into CASRGQGAQPQHF.

The chain carries TRBV19 and TRBJ2-5; tentative D call: TRBD2 (5 bases). Trimming pared 3 bases from V and 1 base from J, leaving 15 bases between. Per the germline V gene, CDR1 is LNHDA and CDR2 is SQIVND (reference sequence). CDR3 length: 16 amino acids. The CDR3 spells CASSISAAGLQETQYF. The CDR3 DNA follows: TGTGCCAGTAGTATTTCGGCCGCGGGCCTCCAAGAGACCCAGTACTTC.

CDR3 in amino acids: CASSLRGWETQYF. DNA of the CDR3: TGTGCCAGCAGTTTGCGGGGCTGGGAGACCCAGTACTTC. This sequence joins TRBV27 and TRBJ2-5, with D possibly TRBD2 on 6 matching bases. V shed 3 bases and J shed 5 bases, with 10 bases lying between them. Germline CDR1 is MNHEY and CDR2 is SMNVEV (reference sequence). This CDR3 comprises 13 residues.

DNA of the CDR3: TGCAGTGCTAGTGACCTCGGGACAGCTAACACCGGGGAGCTGTTTTTT. Amino acids: CSASDLGTANTGELFF. The chain couples TRBV20-1 to TRBJ2-2; TRBD1 agrees at 7 bases. The germline V gene has CDR1 DFQATT and CDR2 SNEGSKA (reference sequence). Trimming removed 3 bases from V and 2 bases from J; junction bases left unmatched: 9. The CDR3 spans 16 residues.

This clone was counted a single time. The V call is TRBV7-3, the J call TRBJ1-2; 9 nucleotides match TRBD1. V trimming: 4 bases; J trimming: 0 bases; junction bases outside the gene matches: 6. Looked up from germline, CDR1 is SGHTA and CDR2 is FQGTGA. The length of the CDR3 is 16 residues. The CDR3 DNA follows: TGTGCCAGCAGCTCAGCAACAGGGGGCTCTAACTATGGCTACACCTTC. Residues: CASSSATGGSNYGYTF.

This clone was found once. The CDR3 DNA is TGTGCCAGCATTACAGGGGGCGAGCAGTACTTC. It yields the protein CASITGGEQYF. This chain links TRBV2 with TRBJ2-7; 8 bases agree with TRBD1. The CDR3 totals 11 residues. Losses at the gene ends were 7 bases for V and 6 bases for J; bases not matched to a gene: 2. Germline CDR1 and CDR2: SNHLY and FYNNEI.

The J gene is TRBJ2-5, the V gene TRBV5-1, with D maybe TRBD1 (5 bases). The V and J ends lost 4 bases and 1 base respectively, with 11 bases between them. The CDR3 is made up of 14 amino acids. Germline-derived CDR1 and CDR2 are SGHRS and YFSETQ. CDR3 coding DNA: TGCGCCAGCAGCATTGGACACCTCCAAGAGACCCAGTACTTC. Amino acids: CASSIGHLQETQYF.

The chain employs TRBV6-5 and TRBJ1-5, with unresolved D. V was pared by 6 bases and J by 1 base, with 13 bases between. The CDR3 is 15 amino acids. Germline CDR1 and CDR2: MNHEY and SVGAGI. The CDR3 nucleotides read TGTGCCAGCAGGGTACAGTTACCCAGCAATCAGCCCCAGCATTTT. This translates into CASRVQLPSNQPQHF.

The genes are TRBV9 and TRBJ2-2; TRBD2 aligns across 7 bases. Trimming at V came to 2 bases and at J to 7 bases, leaving 5 bases not matched to a gene. Germline CDR1 reads SGDLS; CDR2 reads YYNGEE. The CDR3 totals 14 residues. DNA for the CDR3: TGTGCCAGCAGCGTTATTGCGGGGGACGGGGAGCTGTTTTTT. This translates into CASSVIAGDGELFF.

The gene calls are TRBV7-3 and TRBJ2-4, with TRBD1 matching over 9 bases. In germline, CDR1 is SGHTA, CDR2 FQGTGA. V lost 5 bases to trimming and J lost 6 bases; unmatched junction nucleotides: 5. The CDR3 is 14 residues long. For the CDR3, the DNA is TGTGCCAGCAGCCCGGGACAGGGAAGAAACATTCAGTACTTC. Translated: CASSPGQGRNIQYF.

V is TRBV11-1 and J is TRBJ1-2; TRBD1 might be the D (5 bases). The V and J ends lost 5 bases and 8 bases respectively, with 12 bases between them. Germline V gene sequence: CDR1 SGHAT, CDR2 FQDESV (reference sequence). The CDR3 sequence is 12 residues long. CDR3 nucleotides: TGTGCCAGCAGCCACGCGGGGGGGGGCTACACCTTC. Amino acids: CASSHAGGGYTF.

V is TRBV7-9 and J is TRBJ1-6, with TRBD1 identical over 10 bases. Unmatched junction bases numbered 10, after V lost 5 bases and J lost 9 bases. Germline lookup yields CDR1 SEHNR and CDR2 FQNEAQ (reference sequence). This CDR3 contains 16 residues. The CDR3 reads CASSGMTGGAGSPLHF. The CDR3 DNA is TGTGCCAGCAGCGGAATGACAGGGGGCGCGGGTTCACCCCTCCACTTT.